This note documents a single TCR beta chain sequence. Its recognized antigen is unknown. Per-base quality was not reported, and no clone a single base away is much larger than it. The sample is drawn from a study of STAT5B mutations in CD4+ large granular lymphocyte leukemia (dated by TCRdb to the early 2020s). About the study as a whole: Among healthy controls, the CDR3 'QG' motif was associated with a particular HLA allele. The study compared the TCRbeta repertoires of patients with CD4+ T-cell large granular lymphocyte leukemia against those of healthy blood donors. The purity of purified fractions was confirmed by flow cytometry on FACSCanto II or FACSVerse to exceed 95% among lymphocytes.

TCRbeta rearrangements were sequenced from genomic DNA using the immunoSEQ assay at survey resolution. The original methods were these. In the TCR sequencing data, the lowest productive clonotype frequency that could be detected was 2.59 x 10-5. Only productive TCRbeta rearrangements, meaning sequences that were complete and in-frame, were kept for the analyses. Simpson clonality, calculated in the immunoSEQ Analyzer version 3.0, was used as the measure of sample clonality. Based on frequency, clones were grouped as very rare, small, medium, large (1-20%) or hyperexpanded (>20%). Generation probabilities were estimated with OLGA 1.2.3, V-gene circos plots were made with VDJtools, specificities were looked up in VDJdb, and CDR3 motifs were identified with GLIPH. TCRdb obtained this table from immuneACCESS and retained in-frame rearrangements with V and J assigned. These tables miss some clones; where compared with another copy, unresolved V genes account for less than half of the shortfall, and the remainder is unexplained. D and trimming were read from the DNA, whereas the V and J calls and clone size are those reported in that table. The sample table contains about 21,000 clones; only one count was recorded for 70% of them. Approximately 31% of the sample comes from the top ten.

Healthy controls were 35 to 40 blood donors whose buffy coats came from the Finnish Red Cross blood service. All TCR-sequenced material derived from peripheral blood: patient blood samples and healthy donor buffy coats. Peripheral blood mononuclear cells were isolated by Ficoll-Hypaque gradient centrifugation. CD4+ cells were magnetically purified from the buffy coats of healthy controls. The Gentra Puregene Cell and Tissue kit was used for genomic DNA extraction, and quantification was performed on a Qubit 2.0 fluorometer. Beyond this particular receptor, the publication reports: CD4-sorted patient repertoires appeared more clonal than healthy CD4+ repertoires, and this difference persisted after removing the putative leukemic clones. Data were not HLA-matched; higher clonality in CD4+ versus CD8+ T-LGLL could reflect the relatively small sample size. TRBV06-family usage was enriched among the top patient clones (8/27) compared with healthy controls (2/35). Each patient's main leukemic clonotypes were private, but roughly 25% of these clonotypes showed up at low frequency in the non-leukemic repertoires of other patients.

V is trimmed back by 6 bases and J by 5 bases, and the junction contains 4 bases that no gene match accounts for. The CDR3 measures 14 amino acids from cysteine to phenylalanine. Only the CDR3 DNA is retained, 42 bases long and in frame from the first base. CDR1 and CDR2 are read off the germline V gene as SGHNT and YENEEA. The rearranged chain carries TRBV11-3 and TRBJ2-1, with 10 central nucleotides matching TRBD2. Sequenced: CD4+ T cells from blood buffy coats. This clonotype originated in a human donor in good health. CDR3 sequence: CASSRTSGHNEQFF. In nucleotide form, the sequence is TGTGCCAGCAGTCGGACTAGCGGCCACAATGAGCAGTTCTTC.